This T cell receptor (beta chain) comes out of a study of T cells in Graves' hyperthyroidism and ophthalmopathy. V was clipped by 3 bases and J by 7 bases, with 22 bases between them. Germline V gene lookup returns CDR1 MNHEY and CDR2 SVGEGT. The CDR3 length is 16 residues. Authors of the study amplified TCR beta CDR3 regions from RNA transcripts. During a first-round RT-PCR of the TCR CDR3, the HTBI primer set was used. MiXCR was run by TCRdb on the multiplex PCR reads, yielding one entry per CDR3 protein. The table has around 570,000 distinct CDR3 sequences, about 20% seen once; the top ten hold roughly 44%.

V usage is TRBV6-2 or TRBV6-3 and J usage is TRBJ2-7; D assignment may be TRBD1 or TRBD2 (6 bases each). The source is a man in his forties or fifties with Graves' ophthalmopathy. What was sequenced was blood. The CDR3 reads CASSYSGARPPREQYF. In DNA form, the CDR3 reads TGTGCCAGCAGTTATTCGGGGGCGCGGCCCCCCCGGGAGCAGTACTTC.